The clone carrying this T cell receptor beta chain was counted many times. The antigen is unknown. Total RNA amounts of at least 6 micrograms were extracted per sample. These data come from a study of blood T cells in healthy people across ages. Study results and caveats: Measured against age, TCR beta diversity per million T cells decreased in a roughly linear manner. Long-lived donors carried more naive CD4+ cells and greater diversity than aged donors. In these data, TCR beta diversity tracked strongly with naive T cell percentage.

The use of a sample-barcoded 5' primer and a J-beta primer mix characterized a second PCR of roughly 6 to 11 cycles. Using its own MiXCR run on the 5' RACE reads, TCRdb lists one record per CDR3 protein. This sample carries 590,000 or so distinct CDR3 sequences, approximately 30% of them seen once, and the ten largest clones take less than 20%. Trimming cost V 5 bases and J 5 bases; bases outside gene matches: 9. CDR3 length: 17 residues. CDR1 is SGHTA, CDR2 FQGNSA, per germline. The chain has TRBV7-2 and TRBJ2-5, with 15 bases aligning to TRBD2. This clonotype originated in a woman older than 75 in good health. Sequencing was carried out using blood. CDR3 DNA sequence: TGTGCCAGCAGCCCCGGACTAGCGGGGGGGTGGTGGGAGACCCAGTACTTC. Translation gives CASSPGLAGGWWETQYF.